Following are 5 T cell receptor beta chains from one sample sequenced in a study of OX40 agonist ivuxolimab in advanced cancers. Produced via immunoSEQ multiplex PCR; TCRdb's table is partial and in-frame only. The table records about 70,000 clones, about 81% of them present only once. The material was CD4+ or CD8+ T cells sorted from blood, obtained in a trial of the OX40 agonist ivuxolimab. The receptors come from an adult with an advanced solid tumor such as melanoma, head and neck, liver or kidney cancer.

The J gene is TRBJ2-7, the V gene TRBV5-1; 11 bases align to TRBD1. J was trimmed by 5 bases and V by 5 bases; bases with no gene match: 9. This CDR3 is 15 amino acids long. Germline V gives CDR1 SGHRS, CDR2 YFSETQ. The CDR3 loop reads CASSLPGQGGNEQYF. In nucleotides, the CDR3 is TGCGCCAGCAGTTTGCCGGGACAGGGGGGTAACGAGCAGTACTTC.

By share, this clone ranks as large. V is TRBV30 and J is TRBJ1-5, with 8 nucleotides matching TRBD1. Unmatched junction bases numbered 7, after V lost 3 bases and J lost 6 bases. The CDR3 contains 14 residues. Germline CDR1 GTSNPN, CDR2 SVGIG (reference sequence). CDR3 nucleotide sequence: TGTGCCTGGAGGAGACAGGGGAATGGTCAGCCCCAGCATTTT. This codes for CAWRRQGNGQPQHF.

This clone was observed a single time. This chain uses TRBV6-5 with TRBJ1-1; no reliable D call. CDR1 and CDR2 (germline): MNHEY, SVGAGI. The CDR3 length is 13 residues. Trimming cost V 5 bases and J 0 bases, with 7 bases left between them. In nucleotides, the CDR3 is TGTGCCAGCAGTAATGGGGTGAACACTGAAGCTTTCTTT. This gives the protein CASSNGVNTEAFF.

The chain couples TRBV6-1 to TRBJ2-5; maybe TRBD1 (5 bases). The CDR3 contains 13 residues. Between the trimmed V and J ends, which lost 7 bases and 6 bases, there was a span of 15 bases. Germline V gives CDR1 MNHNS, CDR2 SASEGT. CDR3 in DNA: TGTGCCAGCAAACTCTCCTCAGGGCAGACCCAGTACTTC. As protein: CASKLSSGQTQYF.

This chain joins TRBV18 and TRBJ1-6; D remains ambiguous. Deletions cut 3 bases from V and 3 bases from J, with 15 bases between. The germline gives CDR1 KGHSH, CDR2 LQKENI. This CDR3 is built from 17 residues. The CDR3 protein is CASSPQQLEGYNSPLHF. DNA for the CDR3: TGTGCCAGCTCACCTCAGCAATTGGAGGGCTATAATTCACCCCTCCACTTT.